This is a list of T cell receptor beta chains from one sample in a study of T cell repertoires in cytomegalovirus infection. Antigens of these TCRs are unknown. TCRdb reprocessed the reads via MiXCR and lists one record per CDR3 protein. The data show 350,000 to 400,000 distinct CDR3 sequences, with approximately 35% seen just once and about 14% held by the top ten. This specimen was cultured PBMCs, taken from culture after CMV antigen stimulation. The receptor set was obtained from a human donor in good health (CMV status not recorded). Some clones in this sample may be carry-over from other donors' samples. Each CDR3 is given with its conserved first and last residue. The order of the fields is J gene, V gene, D gene, clone size, CDR3 protein, CDR3 DNA. The D gene is left open where the match is weak. The size field is filled for only some rows; it gives once, few, many or a size class.

J gene: TRBJ2-7; V gene: TRBV6-2/TRBV6-3; D gene: TRBD2; clone size: -; CDR3 protein: CASRLLRGASYEQYF; CDR3 DNA: TGTGCCAGCAGATTGTTGCGGGGGGCTTCCTACGAGCAGTACTTC
J gene: TRBJ1-6; V gene: TRBV7-3; D gene: -; clone size: -; CDR3 protein: CASSLNINSPLHF; CDR3 DNA: TGTGCCAGCAGCTTAAATATTAATTCACCCCTCCACTTT
J gene: TRBJ1-6; V gene: TRBV12-5; D gene: TRBD1; clone size: -; CDR3 protein: CASGLSGTGLNSPLHF; CDR3 DNA: TGTGCTAGTGGTTTGAGCGGGACAGGGCTTAATTCACCCCTCCACTTT
J gene: TRBJ1-3; V gene: TRBV19; D gene: -; clone size: -; CDR3 protein: CASSIDHPGARGGNTIYF; CDR3 DNA: TGTGCCAGTAGTATAGATCATCCGGGGGCGAGAGGTGGAAACACCATATATTTT
J gene: TRBJ2-7; V gene: TRBV5-4; D gene: TRBD1; clone size: -; CDR3 protein: CASSWGTGGYEQYF; CDR3 DNA: TGTGCCAGCAGCTGGGGGACAGGGGGCTACGAGCAGTACTTC
J gene: TRBJ2-6; V gene: TRBV7-8; D gene: -; clone size: -; CDR3 protein: CASSSLRVSGANVLTF; CDR3 DNA: TGTGCCAGCAGCTCACTCAGGGTCTCTGGGGCCAACGTCCTGACTTTC
J gene: TRBJ2-2; V gene: TRBV18; D gene: -; clone size: -; CDR3 protein: CASSPRADGELFF; CDR3 DNA: TGTGCCAGCTCACCCCGAGCCGACGGGGAGCTGTTTTTT
J gene: TRBJ2-2; V gene: TRBV12-3/TRBV12-4; D gene: -; clone size: once; CDR3 protein: CASSFQGIQGELFF; CDR3 DNA: TGTGCCAGCAGTTTCCAGGGGATCCAAGGGGAGCTGTTTTTT
J gene: TRBJ2-7; V gene: TRBV7-3; D gene: -; clone size: -; CDR3 protein: CASSPPGGGEQYF; CDR3 DNA: TGTGCCAGCAGCCCCCCAGGGGGAGGAGAGCAGTACTTC
J gene: TRBJ1-2; V gene: TRBV12-3/TRBV12-4; D gene: -; clone size: -; CDR3 protein: CASSLFGLEGSSGYTF; CDR3 DNA: TGTGCCAGCAGTTTATTCGGGTTGGAGGGAAGCAGTGGCTACACCTTC
J gene: TRBJ1-1; V gene: TRBV12-3/TRBV12-4; D gene: -; clone size: -; CDR3 protein: CASTHGGLNTEAFF; CDR3 DNA: TGTGCCAGCACCCACGGGGGCTTGAACACTGAAGCTTTCTTT
J gene: TRBJ1-1; V gene: TRBV11-2; D gene: -; clone size: once; CDR3 protein: CASSLGRQVSEAFF; CDR3 DNA: TGTGCCAGCAGCTTAGGTCGACAGGTATCTGAAGCTTTCTTT
J gene: TRBJ1-1; V gene: TRBV4-1; D gene: -; clone size: -; CDR3 protein: CASSQGVGRSTEAFF; CDR3 DNA: TGCGCCAGCAGCCAAGGGGTAGGGCGGAGCACTGAAGCTTTCTTT
J gene: TRBJ2-5; V gene: TRBV19; D gene: TRBD1; clone size: few; CDR3 protein: CASSMPSDRVETQYF; CDR3 DNA: TGTGCCAGTAGTATGCCATCGGACAGGGTAGAGACCCAGTACTTC
J gene: TRBJ1-2; V gene: TRBV12-3/TRBV12-4; D gene: -; clone size: few; CDR3 protein: CASSPSLGGGSYGYTF; CDR3 DNA: TGTGCCAGCAGTCCCTCCCTCGGGGGCGGTAGCTATGGCTACACCTTC
J gene: TRBJ2-1; V gene: TRBV6-2/TRBV6-3; D gene: -; clone size: -; CDR3 protein: CASSIQYREQFF; CDR3 DNA: TGTGCCAGCAGTATCCAATACAGGGAGCAGTTCTTC
J gene: TRBJ1-1; V gene: TRBV5-5; D gene: -; clone size: -; CDR3 protein: CASSTKRGGDTEAFF; CDR3 DNA: TGTGCCAGCAGCACGAAAAGGGGGGGAGACACTGAAGCTTTCTTT
J gene: TRBJ2-1; V gene: TRBV6-2/TRBV6-3; D gene: -; clone size: few; CDR3 protein: CASSYSLQGGTNEQFF; CDR3 DNA: TGTGCCAGCAGTTACTCTTTACAGGGGGGGACAAATGAGCAGTTCTTC
J gene: TRBJ2-1; V gene: TRBV2; D gene: -; clone size: -; CDR3 protein: CASSARGVNEQFF; CDR3 DNA: TGTGCCAGCAGTGCCAGGGGGGTCAATGAGCAGTTCTTC
J gene: TRBJ1-6; V gene: TRBV19; D gene: -; clone size: -; CDR3 protein: CASRLRGEYNSPLHF; CDR3 DNA: TGTGCCAGTAGATTGAGAGGGGAATATAATTCACCCCTCCACTTT
J gene: TRBJ1-1; V gene: TRBV11-2; D gene: -; clone size: few; CDR3 protein: CASSLNSVNTEAFF; CDR3 DNA: TGTGCCAGCAGCTTAAATTCTGTGAACACTGAAGCTTTCTTT
J gene: TRBJ2-3; V gene: TRBV5-6; D gene: TRBD2; clone size: few; CDR3 protein: CASSFGAGTTTSTDTQYF; CDR3 DNA: TGTGCCAGCAGCTTCGGAGCGGGAACCACTACTAGCACAGATACGCAGTATTTT